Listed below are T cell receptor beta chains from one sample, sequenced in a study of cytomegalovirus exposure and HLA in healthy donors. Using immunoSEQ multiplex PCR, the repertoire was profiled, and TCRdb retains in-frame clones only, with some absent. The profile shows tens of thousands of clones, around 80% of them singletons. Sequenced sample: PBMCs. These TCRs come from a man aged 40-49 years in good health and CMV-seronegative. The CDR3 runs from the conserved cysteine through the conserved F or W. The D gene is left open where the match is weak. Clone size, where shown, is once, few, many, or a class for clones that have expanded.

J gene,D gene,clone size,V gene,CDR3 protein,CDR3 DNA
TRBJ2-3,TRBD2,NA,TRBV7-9,CASRKLAGGLTDTQYF,TGTGCCAGCAGAAAACTAGCGGGAGGTTTGACAGATACGCAGTATTTT
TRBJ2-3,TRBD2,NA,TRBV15,CATSTRLAGRTDTQYF,TGTGCCACCAGCACTAGACTAGCGGGGCGCACAGATACGCAGTATTTT
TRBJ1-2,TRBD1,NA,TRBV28,CASRLRGNYGYTF,TGTGCCAGCAGGCTCAGGGGGAACTATGGCTACACCTTC
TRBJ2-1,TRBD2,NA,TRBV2,CAGVGLAGKQFF,TGTGCGGGAGTGGGGCTAGCGGGAAAGCAGTTCTTC
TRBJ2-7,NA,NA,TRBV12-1,CASIATWTSGMDEQYF,TGTGCCAGCATCGCGACCTGGACTAGCGGGATGGACGAGCAGTACTTC
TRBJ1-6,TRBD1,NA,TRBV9,CASSARGDSNNSPLHF,TGTGCCAGCAGCGCGAGGGGGGACAGCAATAATTCACCCCTCCACTTT
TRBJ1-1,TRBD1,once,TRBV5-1,CASSFRQGSNTEAFF,TGCGCCAGCAGCTTTAGACAGGGAAGTAACACTGAAGCTTTCTTT
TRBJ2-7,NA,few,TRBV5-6,CASSLGSLSTLEQYF,TGTGCCAGCAGCTTGGGCTCCCTTAGCACCCTCGAGCAGTACTTC
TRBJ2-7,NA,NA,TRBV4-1,CASSQDSRLGYEQYF,TGCGCCAGCAGCCAAGACTCTAGATTGGGCTACGAGCAGTACTTC
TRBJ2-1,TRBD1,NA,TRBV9,CASSVDRGYVNEQFF,TGTGCCAGCAGCGTAGACAGGGGTTACGTCAATGAGCAGTTCTTC
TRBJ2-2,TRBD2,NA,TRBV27,CASALAGGTGELFF,TGTGCCAGCGCACTAGCGGGAGGCACCGGGGAGCTGTTTTTT
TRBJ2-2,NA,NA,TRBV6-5,CASSPLGGTGELFF,TGTGCCAGCAGTCCCCTGGGGGGCACCGGGGAGCTGTTTTTT
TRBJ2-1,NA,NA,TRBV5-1,CASREVLGASSYNEQFF,TGCGCCAGCAGAGAGGTGTTGGGGGCGAGCTCCTACAATGAGCAGTTCTTC
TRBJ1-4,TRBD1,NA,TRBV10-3,CAISETGAEEKLFF,TGTGCCATCAGTGAGACAGGGGCGGAGGAAAAACTGTTTTTT
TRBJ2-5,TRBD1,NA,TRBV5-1,CASTDRGDLQETQYF,TGCGCCAGCACCGACAGGGGCGACCTCCAAGAGACCCAGTACTTC
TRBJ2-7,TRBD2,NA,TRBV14,CASSQVPPWGGDYEQYF,TGTGCCAGCAGCCAAGTCCCGCCCTGGGGGGGGGACTACGAGCAGTACTTC
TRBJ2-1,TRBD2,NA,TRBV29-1,CSVQGLAGGTQTSSSYNEQFF,TGCAGCGTCCAAGGACTAGCGGGGGGAACCCAAACCTCGAGCTCCTACAATGAGCAGTTCTTC
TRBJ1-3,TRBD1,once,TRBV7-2,CASSLDGTGANTIYF,TGTGCCAGCAGCTTAGACGGGACAGGCGCGAACACCATATATTTT
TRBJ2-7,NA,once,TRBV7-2,CASSLASQQFYEQYF,TGTGCCAGCAGCTTAGCGTCACAACAGTTCTACGAGCAGTACTTC
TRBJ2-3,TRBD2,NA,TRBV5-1,CASSLGLAVPSTDTQYF,TGCGCCAGCAGCTTGGGGCTAGCGGTGCCTAGCACAGATACGCAGTATTTT
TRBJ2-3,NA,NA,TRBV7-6,CASSPRIQDTQYF,TGTGCCAGCAGCCCCAGAATACAAGATACGCAGTATTTT
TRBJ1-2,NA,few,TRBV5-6,CASSFSGARGYTF,TGTGCCAGCAGCTTTTCAGGGGCTCGTGGCTACACCTTC